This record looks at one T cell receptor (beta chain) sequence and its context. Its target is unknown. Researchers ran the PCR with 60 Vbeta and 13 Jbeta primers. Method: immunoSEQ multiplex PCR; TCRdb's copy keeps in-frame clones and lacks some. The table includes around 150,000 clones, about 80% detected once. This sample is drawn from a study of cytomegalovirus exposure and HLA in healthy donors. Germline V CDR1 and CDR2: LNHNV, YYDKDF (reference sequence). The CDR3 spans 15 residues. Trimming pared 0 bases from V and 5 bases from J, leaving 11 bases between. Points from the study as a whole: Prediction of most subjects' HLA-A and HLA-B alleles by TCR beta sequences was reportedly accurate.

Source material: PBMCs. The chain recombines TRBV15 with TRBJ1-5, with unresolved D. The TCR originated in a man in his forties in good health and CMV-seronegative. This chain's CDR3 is CATSRDRRVHQPQHF. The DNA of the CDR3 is TGTGCCACCAGCAGAGATCGGAGGGTCCATCAGCCCCAGCATTTT. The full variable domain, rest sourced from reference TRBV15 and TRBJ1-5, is DAMVIQNPRYQVTQFGKPVTLSCSQTLNHNVMYWYQQKSSQAPKLLFHYYDKDFNNEADTPDNFQSRRPNTSFCFLDIRSPGLGDTAMYLCATSRDRRVHQPQHFGDGTRLSIL.